This TCR beta chain was captured in a study of T cell changes during pregnancy in multiple sclerosis. The CDR3 contains 15 residues. The V gene lost 6 bases and the J gene lost 4 bases, with 19 bases spanning the gap. Germline CDR1 is PRHDT and CDR2 is FYEKMQ (reference sequence). This clone was counted once. Method: immunoSEQ multiplex PCR; TCRdb's copy keeps in-frame clones and lacks some. The repertoire holds about 100,000 clones, with 80% to 95% as singletons. The sequenced sample was peripheral blood, obtained after pregnancy. The chain links TRBV13 to TRBJ2-7, with TRBD2 as a possible D gene (5 bases). This TCR was recovered from a female donor with multiple sclerosis, enrolled in a pregnancy study. The CDR3 is CASRSNSGSLYEQYF. The CDR3 coding sequence is TGTGCCAGCAGAAGCAATTCGGGAAGCTTATACGAGCAGTACTTC.